A selection of T cell receptor beta chains follows, all from one sample in a study of control samples from healthy donors and cancer patients. Assay used: immunoSEQ multiplex PCR; TCRdb lists only in-frame clones, some missing. The sample contains nearly 35,000 clones, 93% of which appear only once. Sequencing input: PBMCs. Receptor source: a man between 35 and 55 years old with colorectal cancer. The CDR3 runs from the conserved cysteine through the conserved F or W. A D gene is named only where the DNA matches it firmly.

>TRBV4-2|NA|TRBJ1-3
CASSQPGSSGNTIYF
TGTGCCAGCAGCCAACCCGGGTCGTCTGGAAACACCATATATTTT
>TRBV4-2|TRBD1|TRBJ1-1
CASSHVGTGGAKDTEAFF
TGTGCCAGCAGCCACGTTGGAACAGGGGGCGCGAAGGACACTGAAGCTTTCTTT
>TRBV11-2|NA|TRBJ2-7
CASSLIARTIEQYF
TGTGCCAGCAGCTTAATCGCCCGGACGATCGAGCAGTACTTC
>TRBV3-1/TRBV3-2|NA|TRBJ1-1
CASSQNLGLGEAFF
TGTGCCAGCAGCCAAAATTTGGGTTTGGGGGAAGCTTTCTTT
>TRBV3-1/TRBV3-2|NA|TRBJ2-7
CASGASYNEQYF
TGTGCCAGCGGGGCTAGTTACAACGAGCAGTACTTC
>TRBV13|NA|TRBJ1-2
CASSLVGNYGYTF
TGTGCCAGCAGCTTAGTAGGGAACTATGGCTACACCTTC
>TRBV3-1/TRBV3-2|TRBD2|TRBJ2-3
CASSFEGLAGGGTDTQYF
TGTGCCAGCAGCTTCGAGGGACTAGCAGGTGGTGGCACAGATACGCAGTATTTT
>TRBV7-6|TRBD2|TRBJ2-5
CASSLEEGLGKETQYF
TGTGCCAGCAGCTTAGAGGAGGGACTAGGAAAAGAGACCCAGTACTTC
>TRBV2|NA|TRBJ2-1
CASSEDWRANNLNEQFF
TGTGCCAGCAGTGAAGATTGGCGGGCTAACAACCTCAATGAGCAGTTCTTC
>TRBV5-1|TRBD1|TRBJ1-1
CASSIRQGGTEAFF
TGCGCCAGCAGCATCCGACAGGGAGGGACTGAAGCTTTCTTT